What follows are 23 T cell receptor beta chains derived from one specimen sequenced in a study of blood T cell repertoires in COVID-19. Method: immunoSEQ multiplex PCR; TCRdb's copy keeps in-frame clones and lacks some. The sample consists of approximately 300,000 clones, around 84% of them appearing once. Sequenced input: PBMCs or T cells enriched from blood (not recorded which). These receptors all come from a young woman who had recovered from COVID-19.

The chain is built from TRBV3-1 (or the pseudogene TRBV3-2) and TRBJ1-5; no clear D. This CDR3 contains 15 residues. The V end was cut by 1 base, the J end by 1 base, with 8 bases between. Germline loops: CDR1 LGHDT, CDR2 YNNKEL (reference sequence). As DNA, the CDR3 is TGTGCCAGCAGCCAAGGAGGAGTAAGCAATCAGCCCCAGCATTTT. This translates into CASSQGGVSNQPQHF.

The chain has TRBV18 and TRBJ1-2; 9 nucleotides align to TRBD1. The CDR3 has 14 residues. After removal of 6 bases from V and 4 bases from J, the junction contained 6 bases not matched to a gene. CDR1 and CDR2 (germline): KGHSH, LQKENI. In nucleotides, the CDR3 is TGTGCCAGCTCCCGGGACAGGGACACCTATGGCTACACCTTC. Protein product: CASSRDRDTYGYTF.

The V call is TRBV2, the J call TRBJ1-1, with D perhaps TRBD1 (6 bases). V was trimmed by 6 bases and J by 10 bases, leaving 15 bases between them. The CDR3 consists of 12 residues. Per germline, CDR1 SNHLY and CDR2 FYNNEI. CDR3 DNA sequence: TGTGCCAGCAGCAAAATAGCAGGGGCAGCTTTCTTT. This gives the protein CASSKIAGAAFF.

The rearrangement uses TRBV7-3 and TRBJ1-2; 7 bases line up with TRBD1. Germline CDR1 and CDR2: SGHTA and FQGTGA. The length of the CDR3 is 15 residues. Losses at the gene ends were 0 bases for V and 6 bases for J; bases not matched to a gene: 7. Written as DNA, the CDR3 is TGTGCCAGCAGCTTAACCGCCGACGACAGGGATGGCTACACCTTC. Protein product: CASSLTADDRDGYTF.

The J gene is TRBJ1-5, the V gene TRBV19; 7 bases fit TRBD1. The V gene end was trimmed by 0 bases and the J gene end by 6 bases; junction bases not matched to a gene: 2. The CDR3 length is 14 residues. CDR1 and CDR2 from the germline V gene are LNHDA and SQIVND (reference sequence). The CDR3 nucleotides read TGTGCCAGTAGTATAGACAGGGGGTTTCAGCCCCAGCATTTT. Translation gives CASSIDRGFQPQHF. Variable domain in full (rest from reference TRBV19 and TRBJ1-5): DGGITQSPKYLFRKEGQNVTLSCEQNLNHDAMYWYRQDPGQGLRLIYYSQIVNDFQKGDIAEGYSVSREKKESFPLTVTSAQKNPTAFYLCASSIDRGFQPQHFGDGTRLSIL.

The gene calls are TRBV7-6 and TRBJ2-7, with a tentative D call TRBD2 (5 bases). The ends were cut back, 1 base at V and 2 bases at J, with 18 bases in the middle. Germline CDR1 is SGHVS and CDR2 is FNYEAQ. The CDR3 sequence is 17 residues long. The chain's CDR3 is CASSLGQPEELAYEQYF. CDR3 in DNA: TGTGCCAGCAGCTTAGGTCAACCGGAGGAGCTGGCCTACGAGCAGTACTTC.

This sequence joins TRBV30 and TRBJ1-1; tentative D call: TRBD1 (6 bases). Deletions cut 5 bases from V and 1 base from J, with 11 bases between. The CDR3 totals 13 residues. The germline CDR1 and CDR2 sequences are GTSNPN and SVGIG (reference sequence). As DNA, the CDR3 is TGTGCCTGGTCGGGACAAAAGAACACTGAAGCTTTCTTT. This gives the protein CAWSGQKNTEAFF.

This chain joins TRBV24-1 and TRBJ2-3; the D gene is possibly TRBD2 (6 bases). The CDR3 consists of 17 residues. Germline loops: CDR1 KGHDR, CDR2 SFDVKD. Trimming removed 5 bases from V and 3 bases from J, with 20 bases in between. The CDR3 loop reads CATSARLVSHTTDTQYF. The CDR3 DNA reads TGTGCCACCAGTGCCAGACTAGTTAGCCACACGACAGATACGCAGTATTTT.

The V call is TRBV6-1, the J call TRBJ2-7, with D possibly being TRBD1 (5 bases). Germline V lookup: CDR1 MNHNS, CDR2 SASEGT. The CDR3 runs to 14 residues. Deletions cut 0 bases from V and 0 bases from J, with 6 bases between. CDR3 protein: CASSEADSSYEQYF. DNA for the CDR3: TGTGCCAGCAGTGAAGCTGACAGCTCCTACGAGCAGTACTTC.

The chain couples TRBV5-1 to TRBJ1-5, with D unclear. The CDR3 consists of 14 residues. Germline CDR1 SGHRS, CDR2 YFSETQ. V lost 1 base, J lost 5 bases, and 10 bases lay in between. This CDR3 is CASSLTGSDQPQHF. CDR3 DNA sequence: TGCGCCAGCAGCTTGACCGGGAGCGATCAGCCCCAGCATTTT.

V gene TRBV13 combines with J gene TRBJ2-1; 10 positions agree with TRBD1. From germline, CDR1 is PRHDT and CDR2 FYEKMQ (reference sequence). Trimming at V came to 5 bases and at J to 7 bases, leaving 5 bases not matched to a gene. The CDR3 is 14 residues long. CDR3 sequence reads: CASSTRTGGNEQFF. The CDR3 DNA sequence: TGTGCCAGCAGCACCCGGACAGGGGGAAATGAGCAGTTCTTC.

The chain combines TRBV10-3 with TRBJ2-3; tentative D call: TRBD1 (5 bases). Germline CDR1 ENHRY, CDR2 SYGVKD. The V end was cut by 10 bases, the J end by 2 bases, with 19 bases between. This CDR3 comprises 15 residues. CDR3 loop: CASASTPGSTDTQYF. CDR3 sequence (DNA): TGTGCCAGCGCCAGTACACCAGGGTCCACAGATACGCAGTATTTT.

The CDR3: CASNIGGALNVGYTF. The CDR3 DNA reads TGTGCCAGTAACATCGGGGGGGCCCTAAACGTCGGCTACACCTTC. The V and J genes are TRBV19 and TRBJ1-2; D is possibly TRBD1 (6 bases). Germline CDR1 reads LNHDA; CDR2 reads SQIVND (reference sequence). The V and J ends lost 7 bases and 8 bases respectively, with 23 bases between them. The CDR3 is 15 residues long.

This clone was seen only a few times. The chain joins TRBV28 to TRBJ1-2; 8 bases are shared with TRBD1. Germline-derived CDR1 and CDR2 are MDHEN and SYDVKM. The CDR3 is 15 residues long. Germline trimming cut 6 bases from V and 9 bases from J; bases unmatched to any gene: 15. The CDR3 reads CASRHPTKRDRSYTF. DNA for the CDR3: TGTGCCAGCAGACACCCAACAAAGCGGGACAGGAGCTACACCTTC.

This chain connects TRBV28 to TRBJ2-7; the D is unclear. Germline CDR1 reads MDHEN; CDR2 reads SYDVKM. The CDR3 consists of 13 residues. Trimming cost V 2 bases and J 2 bases, with 7 bases left between them. CDR3 nucleotide sequence: TGTGCCAGCAGTTTAGGTAGCCCCTACGAGCAGTACTTC. As protein: CASSLGSPYEQYF. Full variable domain (missing parts from reference TRBV28 and TRBJ2-7): DVKVTQSSRYLVKRTGEKVFLECVQDMDHENMFWYRQDPGLGLRLIYFSYDVKMKEKGDIPEGYSVSREKKERFSLILESASTNQTSMYLCASSLGSPYEQYFGPGTRLTVT.

The chain uses TRBV28 and TRBJ2-7; a possible D gene is TRBD2 (6 bases). Germline CDR1 MDHEN, CDR2 SYDVKM. With 8 bases removed from V and 6 bases from J, the gap between germline ends came to 14 bases. CDR3 length: 12 amino acids. CDR3: CASVEGVGEQYF. For the CDR3, the DNA is TGTGCCAGCGTGGAGGGAGTCGGCGAGCAGTACTTC.

The CDR3 nucleotides read TGCGCCAGCAGCCTACCTAGCGGGAGGGCCTCCAATGAGCAGTTCTTC. Translation gives CASSLPSGRASNEQFF. The gene calls are TRBV4-1 and TRBJ2-1; 12 bases align to TRBD2. In germline, CDR1 is MGHRA, CDR2 YSYEKL. The ends lost 4 bases at V and 6 bases at J; junction bases unmatched: 7. CDR3 length: 16 residues.

This chain joins TRBV11-2 and TRBJ1-2; D is possibly TRBD1 (5 bases). V lost 1 base to trimming and J lost 11 bases, with 8 bases between them. The CDR3 consists of 11 residues. Looked up from germline, CDR1 is SGHAT and CDR2 is FQNNGV. The CDR3 DNA reads as TGTGCCAGCAGCTTAGTCGGGACTTACACCTTC. This codes for CASSLVGTYTF.

The chain combines TRBV25-1 with TRBJ1-4; no definite D call. Trimming shortened V by 3 bases and J by 3 bases, and 8 bases separated the two germline ends. Germline V gene sequence: CDR1 MGHDK, CDR2 SYGVNS. CDR3 length: 14 residues. CDR3 in DNA: TGTGCCAGCAGTGAGAGGACTGCTAATGAAAAACTGTTTTTT. This translates into CASSERTANEKLFF.

This clone was seen only once. The chain combines TRBV15 with TRBJ1-2; no definite D call. This CDR3 contains 13 residues. V lost 7 bases and J 4 bases, leaving 13 bases between the germline ends. In germline, CDR1 is LNHNV, CDR2 YYDKDF (reference sequence). The CDR3 DNA sequence: TGTGCCACCACCCCACGGTATGGCTATGGCTACACCTTC. This encodes CATTPRYGYGYTF.

The CDR3 sequence is CASSPWRGGYEQYF. CDR3 in DNA: TGTGCCAGCAGCCCCTGGAGGGGAGGCTACGAGCAGTACTTC. The V gene is TRBV11-2, the J gene TRBJ2-7; tentatively, D is TRBD2 (6 bases). The germline V and J ends were trimmed by 5 bases and 3 bases, with 14 bases remaining between them. There are 14 residues in the CDR3. The germline V gene encodes CDR1 SGHAT and CDR2 FQNNGV.

The chain is built from TRBV27 and TRBJ1-2, with 9 nucleotides matching TRBD1. The germline gives CDR1 MNHEY, CDR2 SMNVEV (reference sequence). This CDR3 has 14 residues. V was pared by 4 bases and J by 10 bases, with 10 bases of the junction left unmatched. The CDR3 DNA sequence: TGTGCCAGCAGTTCCGCCCTCCGGGACAGGGTCTACACCTTC. Translating gives CASSSALRDRVYTF.

This clone has a single count. The chain has TRBV27 and TRBJ1-2, with 7 bases aligning to TRBD1. Germline loops: CDR1 MNHEY, CDR2 SMNVEV (reference sequence). J lost 8 bases, V lost 4 bases, and 7 bases had no gene match. The length of the CDR3 is 13 residues. As DNA, the CDR3 is TGTGCCAGCAGTTCTGAGACAGGGTGGGGCTACACCTTC. Translation gives CASSSETGWGYTF.